The next 6 T cell receptor beta chains were all read from a single sample in a study of T cells in Graves' hyperthyroidism and ophthalmopathy. TCR beta CDR3 sequences were amplified from RNA transcripts. HTBI primers drove first-round RT-PCR of the TCR CDR3. TCRdb re-called the multiplex PCR reads through MiXCR, storing one row per CDR3 protein. Among roughly 300,000 distinct CDR3 sequences listed, approximately 13% were seen once. Material: blood. The receptors were gathered from a woman aged 30 to 39 with Graves' hyperthyroidism.

At least ten counts were recorded for this clonotype. The rearrangement joins TRBV12-3 or TRBV12-4 to TRBJ1-1; D perhaps matches TRBD1 (5 bases). The CDR3 covers 14 residues. Trimming took 3 bases from V and 6 from J, leaving 14 bases between them. DNA of the CDR3: TGTGCCAGCAGTTTTTCCGGGTCAGGGTCTGAAGCTTTCTTT. The encoded protein is CASSFSGSGSEAFF.

The chain employs TRBV28 and TRBJ2-5, with 14 bases identical to TRBD2. This CDR3 has 17 residues. Germline V gives CDR1 MDHEN, CDR2 SYDVKM. The junction had 11 bases not matched to a gene; V was cut back by 6 bases and J by 5 bases. CDR3 residues: CASSQAGTSGRWETQYF. In DNA, the CDR3 is TGTGCCAGCAGCCAAGCCGGGACTAGCGGGAGATGGGAGACCCAGTACTTC.

The chain combines TRBV7-2 with TRBJ2-3; no clear D. The CDR3 sequence is 12 residues long. V was pared by 3 bases and J by 8 bases, with 9 bases between. Germline loops: CDR1 SGHTA, CDR2 FQGNSA. CDR3 DNA sequence: TGTGCCAGCAGCTTTCCCCGCCTTACGCAGTATTTT. Amino acid sequence: CASSFPRLTQYF.

In the case of this clonotype: The junction departs from germline at one end; a sequencing error may be responsible. The rearrangement links TRBV14 to TRBJ1-3; D remains unclear. The CDR3 contains 15 residues. Germline V gene data show CDR1 as SGHDN and CDR2 as FVKESK. Here the CDR3 DNA reads TGTGCCAGCAGCCAAGAACGGGTGTGGGGAAACACCACATATTTT. Its protein is CASSQERVWGNTTYF. The variable domain in full, completed from reference TRBV14 and TRBJ1-3, reads EAGVTQFPSHSVIEKGQTVTLRCDPISGHDNLYWYRRVMGKEIKFLLHFVKESKQDESGMPNNRFLAERTGGTYSTLKVQPAELEDSGVYFCASSQERVWGNTTYFGEGSWLTVV.

V is TRBV20-1 and J is TRBJ1-1; tentatively, D is TRBD1 (6 bases). The V gene's germline CDR1 is DFQATT and CDR2 SNEGSKA (reference sequence). V was pared by 3 bases and J by 1 base, with 9 bases between. The CDR3 is 13 amino acids. The CDR3 spells CSARDSANTEAFF. CDR3 bases: TGCAGTGCTAGGGACAGCGCGAACACTGAAGCTTTCTTT.

V usage is TRBV29-1 and J usage is TRBJ2-5; 9 bases are shared with TRBD2. CDR3 length: 13 residues. J was trimmed by 2 bases and V by 4 bases; bases with no gene match: 2. The V gene's germline CDR1 is SQVTM and CDR2 ANQGSEA. In nucleotides, the CDR3 is TGCAGCGTTGCTGCGGGAGGGCAAGAGACCCAGTACTTC. Its protein product is CSVAAGGQETQYF.